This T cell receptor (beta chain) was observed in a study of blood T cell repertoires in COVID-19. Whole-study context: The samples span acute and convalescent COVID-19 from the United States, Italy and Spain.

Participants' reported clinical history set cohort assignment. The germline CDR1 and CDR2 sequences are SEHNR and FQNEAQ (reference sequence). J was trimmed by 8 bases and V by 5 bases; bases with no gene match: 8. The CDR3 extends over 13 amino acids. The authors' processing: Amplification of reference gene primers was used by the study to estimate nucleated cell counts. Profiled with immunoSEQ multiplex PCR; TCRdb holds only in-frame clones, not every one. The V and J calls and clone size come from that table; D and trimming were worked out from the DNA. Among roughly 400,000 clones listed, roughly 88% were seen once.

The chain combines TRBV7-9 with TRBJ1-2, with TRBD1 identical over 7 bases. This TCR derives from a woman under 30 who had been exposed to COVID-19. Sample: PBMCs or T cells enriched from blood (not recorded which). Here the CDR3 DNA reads TGTGCCAGCAGCCGGGAGGGGGCGCGGGGCTACACCTTC. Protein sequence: CASSREGARGYTF. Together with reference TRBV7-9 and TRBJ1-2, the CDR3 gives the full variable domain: DTGVSQNPRHKITKRGQNVTFRCDPISEHNRLYWYRQTLGQGPEFLTYFQNEAQLEKSRLLSDRFSAERPKGSFSTLEIQRTEQGDSAMYLCASSREGARGYTFGSGTRLTVV.